This TCR beta chain was captured in a study of shared clonotypes between healthy human individuals. CD4+ cells underwent separation, giving CD45RA+ naive and CD45RA-negative memory subsets. With regard to this clone: Its matching antigen is unknown.

Study observations and caveats: Some clonotypes were shared by all four sorted-subset donors, while others were not shared. The non-shared ones had lower generation probabilities than the shared ones.

Libraries were prepared by immunoSEQ multiplex PCR; TCRdb keeps only in-frame clonotypes and omits some of them. The sample records about 2.3 million clones, about nine tenths being singletons. Per germline, CDR1 SNHLY and CDR2 FYNNEI. This CDR3 has 16 residues. V was cut by 1 base and J by 3 bases, with 15 bases left in between. This TCR was recovered from a man between 18 and 35 years old in good health. Some clones in this sample may be carry-over from other donors' samples. Source material: naive CD4+ T cells from PBMCs. Stated subset: CD45RA+ positively selected. The chain couples TRBV2 to TRBJ2-5; TRBD1 is a possible D gene (5 bases). CDR3 loop: CASSEGTNQWKETQYF. As DNA, the CDR3 is TGTGCCAGCAGTGAAGGGACAAACCAGTGGAAAGAGACCCAGTACTTC. Full variable domain (missing parts from reference TRBV2 and TRBJ2-5): EPEVTQTPSHQVTQMGQEVILRCVPISNHLYFYWYRQILGQKVEFLVSFYNNEISEKSEIFDDQFSVERPDGSNFTLKIRSTKLEDSAMYFCASSEGTNQWKETQYFGPGTRLLVL.